These T cell receptor beta chains were read from a single sample in a study of cytomegalovirus exposure and HLA in healthy donors. Clones were sequenced by immunoSEQ multiplex PCR, and TCRdb holds only the in-frame ones, with some missing. The data show 90,000 to 120,000 clones, 70% to 80% seen once. What was sequenced was PBMCs. The receptors were gathered from a female donor in good health and CMV-seropositive. The conserved cysteine and the conserved F or W are not part of the CDR3 here.

V gene | CDR3 length | CDR3 protein
TRBV12-5 | 13 | ASGFFRQQGYEQY
TRBV10-1 | 11 | ASSTSGQETQY
TRBV19 | 15 | ASSAGTGRPTNEKLF
TRBV19 | 14 | ASSMGRGSGTGELF
TRBV6-5 | 12 | ASSYRGRGNTIY
TRBV5-5 | 13 | ASSLNSNSNQPQH
TRBV30 | 10 | AWSVVAGEQF
TRBV9 | 12 | ASGGLAGGSEQF
TRBV28 | 11 | ASSFGQGYEQY
TRBV19 | 11 | ASSMGGAQPQH
TRBV5-1 | 13 | ASSSAVIGGGGYT
TRBV15 | 15 | ATSRDRRGPQSDGYT
TRBV12-5 | 13 | ASDLGGTGVSEQY
TRBV11-2 | 12 | ASSLISGGNEQF
TRBV6-1 | 15 | ASSEAGQRMANYGYT
TRBV19 | 11 | ASSREVNTEAF
TRBV27 | 14 | ASSYYGLAGGDTQY
TRBV18 | 12 | ASSPGQGNEKLF
TRBV30 | 11 | AWSVGGAGTQY
TRBV5-1 | 12 | ASSRDAGANVLT
TRBV6-6 | 10 | ASSYLGDEQF
TRBV4-1 | 14 | ASSQDGGGRGDEQY
TRBV6-1 | 11 | ASSEAPTPEQF
TRBV7-2 | 12 | ASSPSARGEKLF
TRBV9 | 13 | ASSVDGITRYGYT
TRBV5-4 | 12 | ASSLARAGNTIY
TRBV7-9 | 13 | ASSGTKSSYNEQF
TRBV2 | 13 | ASSADRGQAGKLF
TRBV6-4 | 11 | ASSGPGDTEAF
TRBV7-9 | 11 | SSSTRVPGELF
TRBV6-5 | 14 | ASSYPGRGKTGELF
TRBV7-9 | 16 | ASSLVSARDTHGYGYT
TRBV5-4 | 13 | ASSPGVAASYEQY
TRBV5-1 | 14 | ASAYDKTGGGTEAF
TRBV2 | 15 | ASSDPRAGLAKNSQY
TRBV9 | 12 | ASSVAASGGELF
TRBV4-3 | 12 | ASSQALVGNEQF
TRBV20-1 | 9 | SASHTDTQY
TRBV11-2 | 13 | ASSLGWQANYGYT
TRBV6-5 | 11 | ASSYGRTYEQY
TRBV9 | 13 | ASSVAGTGAYEQY
TRBV6-5 | 13 | ASRQDRGNTGELF
TRBV5-6 | 14 | ASSLRDISGANGLT
TRBV5-1 | 12 | ASSRDSSGNTIY
TRBV4-2 | 14 | ASSPDGTGTNQPQH
TRBV6-5 | 13 | ASSVGTSVGNEQF
TRBV6-5 | 14 | ASSYVRGTSGGGQY
TRBV9 | 12 | ASSVGLASYEQY
TRBV2 | 13 | ASSERLPGADTQY
TRBV7-9 | 14 | ASSLVTGGGTGELF
TRBV19 | 13 | ASSIRGTAYNEQF
TRBV5-4 | 14 | ASSSFGTGVPYEQY
TRBV5-1 | 13 | ASSPDINSNQPQH
TRBV9 | 12 | ASSRGGSSYEQY
TRBV7-9 | 13 | ASSLVAGGVEKLF